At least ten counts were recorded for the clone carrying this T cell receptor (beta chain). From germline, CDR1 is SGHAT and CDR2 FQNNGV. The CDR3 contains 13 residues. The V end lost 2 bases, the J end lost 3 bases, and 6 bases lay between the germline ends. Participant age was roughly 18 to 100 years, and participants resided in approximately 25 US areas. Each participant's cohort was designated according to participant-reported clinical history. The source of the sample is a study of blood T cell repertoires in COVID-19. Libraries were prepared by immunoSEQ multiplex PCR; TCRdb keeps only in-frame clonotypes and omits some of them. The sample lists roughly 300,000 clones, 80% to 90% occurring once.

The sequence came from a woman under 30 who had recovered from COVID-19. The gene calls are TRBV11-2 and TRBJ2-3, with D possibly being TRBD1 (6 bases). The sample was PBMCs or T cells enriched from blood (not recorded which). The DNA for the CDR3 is TGTGCCAGCAGCTTACAGGGGACAGATACGCAGTATTTT. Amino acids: CASSLQGTDTQYF.